Included here is one T cell receptor (beta chain) sequence, with context. Its antigen is currently not known. There are no base qualities to consult, and no much larger clone falls within one base. The germline V gene provides CDR1 SGDLS and CDR2 YYNGEE. The CDR3 runs 15 amino acids, cysteine and phenylalanine included. Just the 45-base CDR3 DNA is kept, in frame starting at base 1. Unmatched junction bases come to 11, with V trimmed by 3 bases and J by 8 bases. At diagnosis, peripheral blood, uninvolved tumor-adjacent lung and tumor were collected and were preserved as a mix of fresh-frozen and FFPE material. For TCR repertoire profiling, the blood samples were analyzed as peripheral blood mononuclear cells. TCR beta CDR3 regions were sequenced from DNA using the immunoSEQ Assay. The authors processed their data as follows. T cell density was computed as TCR beta template counts normalized to usable DNA estimated by amplifying housekeeping genes. Richness was estimated with the preseqR package, extrapolating to 400,000 templates for PBMC samples and 120,000 templates for tissue samples. Clonality was defined as one minus Pielou's evenness. Tissue-enriched TCRs were identified through differential abundance testing performed on productive amino-acid clonotypes, with a minimum total count of 5 and an alpha of 0.1. The Jaccard Index and the Morisita Overlap Index were used to quantify repertoire overlap between compartments. GLIPH grouped TCR beta CDR3s together with public tetramer-defined viral CDR3s, and a viral motif had to include at least three viral sequences and show V-gene enrichment. Drawn from immuneACCESS, this table holds only the in-frame rearrangements with V and J called that TCRdb kept. Clones are partly lost; checked studies trace under half to an unresolved V gene and leave the rest unexplained. V and J calls and clone size follow that table, whereas D and trimming were derived from the DNA. This sample is represented by some 18,000 clones; around 83% of them were singletons. The ten largest account for roughly 4% of the sample.

This sample was taken from a study of T cells in localized non-small cell lung cancer (dated by TCRdb to the early 2020s). Regarding the research as a whole: T cell repertoires of 200 to 300 early-stage NSCLC patients were analyzed, with tumors being compared against uninvolved tumor-adjacent lungs. The cohort was made up of around 250 treatment-naive NSCLC patients whose localized lung tumors had been resected. A mean age of around 66 years was recorded for the NSCLC patients, of whom approximately 130 were male and about 100 were female. On the study overall, not on this receptor specifically: Higher T cell density in blood was associated with longer overall survival, whereas higher clonality in adjacent lung was associated with shorter survival. Since the design was exploratory, TCR variables were selected using unadjusted p-values with no false-discovery rate correction. Multi-region tumor sequencing was not performed, so intratumor heterogeneity could not be excluded. Uninvolved tumor-adjacent lung showed the highest T cell clonality, higher than tumor, which suggests more focused antigenic responses in the uninvolved tumor-adjacent lung. Of the top 100 tumor clones, a median of 57 were detected in paired uninvolved adjacent lung; around 30 were also among that lung's top 100.

The TCR was taken from a man between 40 and 70 years old with stage I lung adenocarcinoma. This sequence uses TRBV9 and TRBJ2-1; the junction holds 7 bases that match TRBD2. Specimen: peripheral blood, collected before any cancer treatment. The bases are TGTGCCAGCAGCGCAGGGACTATTCCTTCCCATGAGCAGTTCTTC. Translation gives CASSAGTIPSHEQFF.